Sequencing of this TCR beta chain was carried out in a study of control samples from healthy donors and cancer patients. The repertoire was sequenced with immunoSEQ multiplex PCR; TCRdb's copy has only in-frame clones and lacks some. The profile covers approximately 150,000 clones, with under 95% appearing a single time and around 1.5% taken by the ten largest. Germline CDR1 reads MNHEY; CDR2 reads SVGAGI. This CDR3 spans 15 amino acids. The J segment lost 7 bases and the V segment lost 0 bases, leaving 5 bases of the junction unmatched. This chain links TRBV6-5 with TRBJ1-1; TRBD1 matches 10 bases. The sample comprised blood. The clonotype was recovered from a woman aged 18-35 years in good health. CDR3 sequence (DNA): TGTGCCAGCAGTTACTCGACAGGGGGCGAGAGTGAAGCTTTCTTT. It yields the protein CASSYSTGGESEAFF.